This T cell receptor beta chain was recovered during a study of cytomegalovirus exposure and HLA in healthy donors (dated by TCRdb to 2016 to 2017). About the study as a whole: An earlier analysis of roughly 500 of the donors reported about 250 Gb of sequence data and approximately 110 million unique TCR beta sequences from roughly 200 million T cells. Roughly 290 gigabases of sequencing data and approximately 91 million unique TCR sequences made up an early release that covered several hundred HLA-typed donors. The genetic ancestry cluster associated with self-reported Caucasian donors included 80% to 90% of the roughly 400 genotyped donors. The study aimed to test whether cataloging public T cell receptors could reveal signatures of past pathogen exposure. The study profiled the T cell repertoires of under 850 subjects by immunosequencing and related them to cytomegalovirus serostatus. Besides the first cohort of roughly 640 subjects, a separate validation cohort made up of 120 different subjects was used. The study combined high-throughput TCR immunosequencing, statistical association of individual TCRs with disease status, and machine learning to predict cytomegalovirus infection status. In a later analysis, previously published TCR beta repertoires from 550 to 700 donors were re-analyzed and high-resolution HLA genotyping was added so that TCR occurrence patterns could be studied. In the later analysis, no new phenotypic data were used to find candidate immune exposures; instead, reliance was placed on TCR beta sequences and their occurrence across donors. To decide whether each TCR beta V gene segment behaved as functional or pseudogenic, an earlier analysis of fewer than 750 of the donors relied on high-throughput TCR beta sequencing. Donor age, sex, ethnicity and CMV serostatus were compiled alongside the repertoire data. A later genetic analysis took genome-wide SNP genotypes for about three fifths of the 666 donors and used that subset as a discovery cohort. Every discovery cohort repertoire had been produced on one sequencing platform. HLA typing included class I and class II loci at four-digit resolution. Typing coverage varied by locus: 629-630 donors for A, B, C, DRB1 and DQB1; roughly 500 for DQA1; approximately 610 for DPA1; roughly 450 for DPB1. Roughly five DR-DQ haplotypes were handled as single units for association and clustering, since linkage in the cohort was strong. On average, around 240,000 unique TCR beta nucleotide sequences were sequenced per donor among 300 to 500 genotyped donors of the cohort, with roughly 18% of those sequences being non-productive. Findings and caveats that apply to the study as a whole: The study gave a list of about 150 TCR beta chains associated with cytomegalovirus. Across donors, most TCR sequences were observed very rarely, whereas some public TCRs were present in many individuals. A later analysis found that most CMV-associated TCR beta chains appeared HLA-restricted, with HLA associations seemingly driven largely by CMV exposure. Because some donors lacked HLA typing at each locus, the association tests relied only on the typed subset. The classifier was reported to diagnose cytomegalovirus status with high specificity and sensitivity in both the original cohort and the validation cohort. At a false discovery rate of 0.05, a later analysis linked around 17,000 TCR beta sequences to specific HLA alleles. This cohort had only TCR beta chains sequenced, and the lack of alpha or paired-chain data limited which features could be detected. In a later analysis, the rate of TCR association differed among HLA loci, with DRB1 alleles having the most associated TCRs and HLA-C alleles having the fewest. In a later genetic analysis, fewer N-insertions in productive TCRs were reported among donors in an Asian-associated ancestry cluster than the approximately 710-donor mean. Because the 87-base-pair reads could not distinguish some IMGT-functional V segments, including TRBV6-2 and TRBV6-3, those segments were excluded. When HLA alleles, especially DR and DQ, strongly co-occurred, TCR associations were difficult to assign to individual alleles. Presence/absence analyses assumed roughly uniform sequencing depth across donors, an assumption that may not hold. Correlated functional status among segregating V segments might reflect linkage disequilibrium, but an unknown experimental factor could not be ruled out. It was suggested by the authors that the approach could potentially be generalized to other disease states and immunological phenotypes. CMV serostatus was the only immune exposure information available for the cohort. A further reported finding was that TCR beta sequences accurately predicted the HLA-A and HLA-B alleles for most subjects in the first cohort. A later genetic analysis associated a missense DCLRE1C variant with V-gene and J-gene trimming of TCR beta chains, and an independent cohort replicated the association. The sequencing pipeline was judged likely to have produced a cluster of highly shared sequence variants as a technical artifact. A later analysis reported that several top co-occurrence clusters appeared linked to parvovirus B19, influenza, CMV and Epstein-Barr virus. Because counts were too low, about 17 rarely observed V segments, including chromosome 9 orphons, were excluded from the earlier analysis of under 650 of the donors. Compared with equally common non-associated chains, HLA-associated TCR beta chains in a later analysis were more clonally expanded and had lower generation probabilities. In an earlier analysis of some 540 of the donors, most TCR beta V segments appeared in productive rearrangements about 90% or about 30% of the time, broadly matching IMGT annotations. Three of the identified cytomegalovirus-associated TCR beta chains were confirmed in vitro to be specific for cytomegalovirus antigens.

In total, around 600 healthy bone marrow donors made up the cohort. All cohort members were sampled while nominally healthy, although unrecorded immune exposures were likely present. The donor was CMV seropositive and was included in the group of 270 or so seropositive cohort members. A peripheral blood sample was collected from each donor, and TCR beta sequencing was performed on peripheral blood mononuclear cells. The Qiagen DNeasy Blood Extraction Kit was used to extract genomic DNA from the blood cell samples. The library relied on the immunoSEQ multiplex PCR assay. The multiplex PCR relied on a mix of 60 forward primers for TCR Vbeta segments and 13 reverse primers for TCR Jbeta segments. The CDR3 region of rearranged TCR beta genes was amplified from genomic DNA with a multiplex PCR assay. On the Illumina HiSeq System, the amplified TCR beta libraries were sequenced as 87-base-pair reads. Per the source publication's procedure: A later analysis counted approximately 84 million unique TCR beta chains across the 666 repertoires, and some 12 million of these chains were shared by at least two donors. Raw reads were error-corrected and collapsed into unique sequences with a nearest-neighbor algorithm that merged closely related sequences to remove PCR and sequencing errors. V, D and J gene segments were assigned by aligning CDR3 sequences to IMGT reference sequences. Each retained sequence needed at least a six-nucleotide match to both a V gene segment and a J gene segment. Rearrangements were classified as productive when the CDR3 lacked stop codons and remained in frame with V and J, and all other rearrangements were classified as non-productive. Following IMGT convention, CDR3 was defined as the stretch from the second conserved V-encoded cysteine to the conserved J-encoded phenylalanine. The earlier analysis of about 620 of the donors excluded sequences that lacked an unambiguous match to a single V gene segment. In an earlier analysis of 587 of the donors, a V segment was called functional when productive rearrangements were above 56.7%, and segregating when the standard deviation between donors exceeded 5%. A statistical classification framework was developed to diagnose cytomegalovirus status using the catalog of TCR beta chain sequences. A later analysis assigned V and J genes by comparing TCR nucleotide sequences with IMGT/GENE-DB human TR gene sequences. The TCRdist pipeline was used in a later analysis to assign CDR3 sequences and most-parsimonious VDJ recombination scenarios. In a later analysis, every TCR beta chain was defined by the combination of its CDR3 amino acid sequence and its V-gene family, and reads without a unique V-gene family were dropped. To address suspected cross-contamination and a sequencing artifact, a later analysis removed around 600 highly shared, low-generation-probability nucleotide sequences. For each public chain, a later analysis derived a clonal expansion index from normalized ranks of inferred template counts within each repertoire. In a later analysis, generation probabilities were computed with a VDJ recombination model fitted to out-of-frame rearrangements, and the resulting probabilities were checked against IGoR. Hypergeometric tests were used in a later analysis to score TCR-TCR, TCR-HLA and TCR-CMV co-occurrence, with a repertoire-size bias correction applied to the TCR pairs. A later analysis estimated false discovery rates by permuting HLA or CMV assignments 20 times. In a later analysis, co-occurring TCRs were grouped using DBSCAN, with TCRdist sequence similarity added in when clustering inside HLA-allele-positive subsets. Repertoires with fewer than 30,000 or more than 120,000 public chains were left out of co-occurrence clustering, as were five repertoires with anomalous nucleotide sharing. Sourced from immuneACCESS, this table was stored by TCRdb with only in-frame sequences that have V and J called. A share of the clones is absent; for the studies checked, an unresolved V gene accounts for under half, and the remainder has no known explanation. D and trimming come from the DNA, and the V and J calls and clone size come from that table. The sample table shows around 120,000 clones, and nearly 80% are seen once. The top ten clonotypes cover roughly 3.3% of the sample.

At the junction V is shortened by 5 bases and J by 0 bases, with 13 bases in between. Measured from the cysteine to the phenylalanine, the CDR3 is 14 residues long. CDR3 DNA is the only sequence kept; it has 42 bases, read in frame from the first base. CDR1 SQVTM and CDR2 ANQGSEA are derived from the germline V gene. A remark on this clone: Its binding antigen is unknown. Base qualities were left out, and no much larger clone turns up one base away.

The sequenced material came from PBMCs. The rearranged chain carries TRBV29-1 and TRBJ1-1, with an unclear D gene assignment. The TCR sequence derives from a woman in her thirties in good health and CMV-seropositive. The nucleotide sequence is given as TGCAGCGTTCGGAGGGCTGTAATGAACACTGAAGCTTTCTTT. Translated, it reads CSVRRAVMNTEAFF.